Given below is one TCR beta chain in context. This record comes from a study of blood T cell repertoires in COVID-19. For the study at large: There were acute and convalescent COVID-19 samples, and they came from the United States, Italy and Spain. From T cells, B-cell-depleted T cells, or PBMCs came the material, which was cDNA or gDNA.

Germline V CDR1 and CDR2: MNHEY, SVGAGI. CDR3 size: 14 residues. With 10 bases removed from V and 3 bases from J, the gap between germline ends came to 19 bases. Study processing details: Scientists estimated how many nucleated cells there were by amplifying reference gene primers. The repertoire was sequenced with immunoSEQ multiplex PCR; TCRdb's copy has only in-frame clones and lacks some. V and J calls and clone size are given by that table; D and trimming were obtained from the DNA. The data contain over 200,000 clones, about 86% of them singletons. This TCR came from a man aged 55 to 69 who had recovered from COVID-19. The sample was peripheral blood. This chain uses TRBV6-5 with TRBJ2-7, with a weak D call TRBD1 (6 bases). This CDR3 is CAILAGDMNYEQYF. CDR3 sequence (DNA): TGTGCCATTTTGGCAGGGGACATGAACTACGAGCAGTACTTC.